The 32 T cell receptor beta chains listed next were all sequenced from one sample in a study of graft-versus-host responses after intestinal transplantation. From the graft tissue, intraepithelial and lamina propria lymphocytes were released through processing. Profiled with immunoSEQ multiplex PCR; TCRdb holds only in-frame clones, not every one. The repertoire holds approximately 10,000 clones, approximately 86% seen once, with around 5.3% in the top ten. The starting material was ileum tissue, obtained around 24 months after intestinal transplantation. The receptor set was obtained from a human patient who received an intestinal transplant, so some T cells may come from the graft donor.

This chain links TRBV5-4 with TRBJ2-2; 7 nucleotides line up with TRBD1. This CDR3 is 15 amino acids long. Germline CDR1 is SGHNT and CDR2 is YYREEE (reference sequence). J lost 5 bases, V lost 0 bases, and 4 bases had no gene match. CDR3 nucleotides: TGTGCCAGCAGCTTGGACAGGGGAAAAACCGGGGAGCTGTTTTTT. This translates into CASSLDRGKTGELFF.

The gene calls are TRBV27 and TRBJ2-3; no reliable D call. Germline CDR1 and CDR2: MNHEY and SMNVEV (reference sequence). The V end was cut by 3 bases, the J end by 4 bases, with 11 bases between. The CDR3 has 14 residues. The CDR3 DNA reads TGTGCCAGCAGTTTTCAGTCAGTCCCAGATACGCAGTATTTT. It codes for CASSFQSVPDTQYF.

This clone showed up just a few times. This same CDR3 is encoded by further DNA sequences in the sample. This chain uses TRBV28 with TRBJ2-7, with TRBD2 identical over 7 bases. CDR1 is MDHEN, CDR2 SYDVKM, per germline. J gave up 3 bases and V 1 base, and 21 bases lay outside the gene matches. The CDR3 covers 20 residues. The CDR3 DNA reads TGTGCCAGCAGTTTATCGCTATGGGTTTCGGCGGGAGCGCTAGGCTACGAGCAGTACTTC. The encoded protein is CASSLSLWVSAGALGYEQYF.

The CDR3 reads CASSPKAPHTEAFF. The CDR3, as DNA: TGTGCCAGCTCACCCAAAGCCCCTCACACTGAAGCTTTCTTT. J is TRBJ1-1 and V is TRBV18, with no clear D. Germline-derived CDR1 and CDR2 are KGHSH and LQKENI. Trimming took off 3 bases at V and 3 bases at J, with 11 bases between the two ends. The CDR3 has 14 amino acids. Looking up the rest from reference TRBV18 and TRBJ1-1 gives the full variable domain: NAGVMQNPRHLVRRRGQEARLRCSPMKGHSHVYWYRQLPEEGLKFMVYLQKENIIDESGMPKERFSAEFPKEGPSILRIQQVVRGDSAAYFCASSPKAPHTEAFFGQGTRLTVV.

The gene calls are TRBV19 and TRBJ1-4; D unresolved. Trimming took off 6 bases at V and 4 bases at J, with 15 bases between the two ends. Germline-derived CDR1 and CDR2 are LNHDA and SQIVND (reference sequence). The CDR3 extends over 15 amino acids. The CDR3 region has the DNA TGTGCCAGTAGCCCGAGAGGGCGGATTAATGAAAAACTGTTTTTT. It is translated as CASSPRGRINEKLFF.

V and J are TRBV7-2 and TRBJ2-7, with 9 bases aligning to TRBD1. Looked up from germline, CDR1 is SGHTA and CDR2 is FQGNSA. The CDR3 loop spans 14 amino acids. The ends lost 3 bases at V and 2 bases at J; junction bases unmatched: 2. The CDR3 DNA reads as TGTGCCAGCAGCTTGAACAGGGGGCCCTACGAGCAGTACTTC. Translating it yields CASSLNRGPYEQYF. The full variable domain, its missing parts supplied by reference TRBV7-2 and TRBJ2-7, is GAGVSQSPSNKVTEKGKDVELRCDPISGHTALYWYRQSLGQGLEFLIYFQGNSAPDKSGLPSDRFSAERTGGSVSTLTIQRTQQEDSAVYLCASSLNRGPYEQYFGPGTRLTVT.

The chain combines TRBV4-2 with TRBJ1-4; D is unclear. The V gene's germline CDR1 is LGHNA and CDR2 YNFKEQ. V shed 0 bases and J shed 5 bases, with 13 bases lying between them. The CDR3 has 16 amino acids. CDR3 nucleotides: TGTGCCAGCAGCCAAGATCAGGCCAGGTTAAATGAAAAACTGTTTTTT. It is translated as CASSQDQARLNEKLFF.

The gene calls are TRBV9 and TRBJ1-2, with D unclear. The CDR3 spans 12 residues. Germline values: CDR1 SGDLS, CDR2 YYNGEE. V lost 0 bases and J lost 7, with 7 bases in between. The CDR3 sequence is CASSVGVGGYTF. In DNA, the CDR3 is TGTGCCAGCAGCGTAGGCGTTGGTGGCTACACCTTC.

The chain carries TRBV28 and TRBJ1-2, with D maybe TRBD1 (5 bases). Trimming removed 8 bases from V and 4 bases from J, with 11 bases in between. The CDR3 has 12 amino acids. Germline V CDR1 and CDR2: MDHEN, SYDVKM. The CDR3 here is CASGRAGYGYTF. CDR3 DNA: TGTGCCAGCGGCAGGGCAGGCTATGGCTACACCTTC.

This chain links TRBV2 with TRBJ1-2, with unresolved D. V was trimmed by 1 base and J by 2 bases, leaving 5 bases between them. Germline V lookup: CDR1 SNHLY, CDR2 FYNNEI. This CDR3 comprises 13 residues. CDR3 amino acids: CASSEDGNYGYTF. CDR3 bases: TGTGCCAGCAGTGAAGACGGAAACTATGGCTACACCTTC.

The J gene is TRBJ2-3, the V gene TRBV10-1, with 16 positions matching TRBD2. After removal of 2 bases from V and 4 bases from J, the junction contained 3 bases not matched to a gene. The germline gives CDR1 WNHNN, CDR2 SYGVQD (reference sequence). The CDR3 sequence is 17 residues long. CDR3 nucleotides: TGCGCCAGCAGTGAGGGGACTAGCGGGGGGGCCCCAGATACGCAGTATTTT. As protein: CASSEGTSGGAPDTQYF.

This CDR3 reads CASGSPRADTQYF. The CDR3 region has the DNA TGTGCTAGTGGTTCCCCCCGCGCAGATACGCAGTATTTT. This chain links TRBV12-5 with TRBJ2-3; D not resolved. V was pared by 4 bases and J by 4 bases, with 9 bases between. Germline V CDR1 and CDR2: LGHNT, FRNRAP. The CDR3 consists of 13 residues.

The genes are TRBV7-6 and TRBJ2-1, with unresolved D. Per germline, CDR1 SGHVS and CDR2 FNYEAQ. The V end lost 1 base, the J end lost 1 base, and 8 bases lay between the germline ends. There are 15 residues in the CDR3. The CDR3 DNA is TGTGCCAGCAGCTTAGGGGTTGGGTCCTACAATGAGCAGTTCTTC. Its protein product is CASSLGVGSYNEQFF.

This rearrangement joins TRBV5-1 to TRBJ2-5, with D perhaps TRBD1 (6 bases). The CDR3 has 14 residues. V shed 4 bases and J shed 1 base, with 11 bases lying between them. CDR1 is SGHRS, CDR2 YFSETQ, per germline. The CDR3 loop is CASSPGTFQETQYF. For the CDR3, the DNA is TGCGCCAGCAGCCCTGGGACATTCCAAGAGACCCAGTACTTC.

The V call is TRBV5-1, the J call TRBJ2-7; D perhaps matches TRBD1 (6 bases). In germline, CDR1 is SGHRS, CDR2 YFSETQ. This CDR3 comprises 13 residues. Trimming shortened V by 0 bases and J by 7 bases, and 11 bases separated the two germline ends. CDR3: CASSLVQGQEQYF. For the CDR3, the DNA is TGCGCCAGCAGCTTGGTTCAGGGGCAGGAGCAGTACTTC.

The J gene is TRBJ2-7, the V gene TRBV9; D tentatively reads TRBD1 or TRBD2 (5 bases each). The CDR3 has 16 amino acids. CDR1 is SGDLS and CDR2 is YYNGEE in the germline V gene. Trimming left V 0 bases short and J 3 bases short, with 16 bases between. The CDR3 region has the DNA TGTGCCAGCAGCGTAGGCCGGACTTCTAGGGGCTACGAGCAGTACTTC. It translates to CASSVGRTSRGYEQYF.

This rearrangement joins TRBV11-3 to TRBJ2-1; D possibly matches TRBD1 or TRBD2 (6 bases each). This CDR3 spans 14 amino acids. Per germline, CDR1 SGHNT and CDR2 YENEEA. Deletions cut 5 bases from V and 5 bases from J, with 13 bases between. Written as DNA, the CDR3 is TGTGCCAGCAGCCCGGGGGCGGCTGACAATGAGCAGTTCTTC. This translates into CASSPGAADNEQFF.

The genes are TRBV5-8 and TRBJ1-6; D gene unclear. Germline V CDR1 and CDR2: SGHTS, YDEGEE. The CDR3 contains 15 residues. The V end was cut by 4 bases, the J end by 8 bases, with 16 bases between. Written as DNA, the CDR3 is TGTGCCAGCAGCGTGGTTGGCCAGAGGGATTCACCCCTCCACTTT. Amino acid sequence: CASSVVGQRDSPLHF.

V is TRBV5-1 and J is TRBJ1-2; a possible D gene is TRBD1 (6 bases). V gave up 0 bases and J gave up 5 bases, with 14 bases separating them. This CDR3 spans 15 amino acids. Germline V gene sequence: CDR1 SGHRS, CDR2 YFSETQ. CDR3 coding DNA: TGCGCCAGCAGCTTGGCTGGGGTACAGGGATATGGCTACACCTTC. The encoded protein is CASSLAGVQGYGYTF.

The rearrangement uses TRBV6-6 and TRBJ1-5; D is unresolved. The CDR3 contains 15 residues. The germline V and J ends were trimmed by 8 bases and 5 bases, with 19 bases remaining between them. Germline V CDR1 and CDR2: MNHNY, SVGAGI (reference sequence). This chain's CDR3 is CASVMSLGVDQPQHF. For the CDR3, the DNA is TGTGCCAGCGTGATGTCCTTAGGTGTCGATCAGCCCCAGCATTTT.

This sequence joins TRBV7-9 and TRBJ1-3; 8 nucleotides match TRBD1. This CDR3 region has 16 residues. Per the germline V gene, CDR1 is SEHNR and CDR2 is FQNEAQ (reference sequence). V gave up 5 bases and J gave up 0 bases; unmatched junction bases: 6. This chain's CDR3 is CASSTPGQASGNTIYF. The DNA for the CDR3 is TGTGCCAGCAGCACCCCGGGACAGGCCTCTGGAAACACCATATATTTT.

The chain couples TRBV6-5 to TRBJ1-3; 8 nucleotides match TRBD1. Germline CDR1 MNHEY, CDR2 SVGAGI. The CDR3 has 15 residues. The J segment lost 5 bases and the V segment lost 2 bases, leaving 5 bases of the junction unmatched. The DNA of the CDR3 is TGTGCCAGCAGTTACGGGCAGGGGGCGAGAAACACCATATATTTT. Residues: CASSYGQGARNTIYF.

This clone was observed once. This sequence joins TRBV2 and TRBJ1-5, with 7 bases matching TRBD1. This CDR3 has 14 residues. The V gene's germline CDR1 is SNHLY and CDR2 FYNNEI. J gave up 5 bases and V 7 bases, and 8 bases lay outside the gene matches. Here the CDR3 DNA reads TGTGCCAGCAAAGAGACAGGGAGGGATCAGCCCCAGCATTTT. Translation gives CASKETGRDQPQHF.

This chain uses TRBV19 with TRBJ1-2; perhaps TRBD1 as D (5 bases). This CDR3 spans 14 amino acids. Germline V lookup: CDR1 LNHDA, CDR2 SQIVND (reference sequence). The ends were cut back, 2 bases at V and 8 bases at J, with 15 bases in the middle. CDR3 residues: CASSIFGGGNGYTF. CDR3 DNA: TGTGCCAGTAGTATATTTGGCGGGGGGAACGGCTACACCTTC.

The chain couples TRBV30 to TRBJ1-3, with a possible D match to TRBD1 (5 bases). Between the trimmed V and J ends, which lost 5 bases and 3 bases, there was a span of 8 bases. Looked up from germline, CDR1 is GTSNPN and CDR2 is SVGIG (reference sequence). The CDR3 spans 12 residues. The CDR3 DNA is TGTGCCTGGGGGGACGGTGGAAACACCATATATTTT. Translation: CAWGDGGNTIYF.

This chain uses TRBV7-9 with TRBJ1-1, with D maybe TRBD1 (5 bases). This CDR3 is 13 amino acids long. Looked up from germline, CDR1 is SEHNR and CDR2 is FQNEAQ (reference sequence). V was pared by 3 bases and J by 7 bases, with 12 bases between. The CDR3 coding sequence is TGTGCCAGCAGCTTCAGGGCTCTCAGTGAAGCTTTCTTT. Encoded protein: CASSFRALSEAFF.

The chain recombines TRBV10-3 with TRBJ1-5; TRBD1 agrees at 7 bases. The CDR3 spans 14 residues. V was clipped by 10 bases and J by 7 bases; unmatched bases: 13. Germline V gene data show CDR1 as ENHRY and CDR2 as SYGVKD. Here the CDR3 reads CASNVRGREQPQHF. The CDR3 DNA reads as TGTGCCAGTAACGTTAGGGGGCGCGAGCAGCCCCAGCATTTT.

The chain carries TRBV5-4 and TRBJ1-2, with a weak D call TRBD1 (5 bases). The CDR3 sequence is 14 residues long. Germline V gene lookup returns CDR1 SGHNT and CDR2 YYREEE (reference sequence). Trimming left V 0 bases short and J 4 bases short, with 10 bases between. CDR3 amino acids: CASSLGEGLYGYTF. The CDR3 DNA follows: TGTGCCAGCAGCTTGGGGGAGGGGCTCTATGGCTACACCTTC.

V usage is TRBV10-3 and J usage is TRBJ2-3; 11 bases line up with TRBD1. V lost 7 bases and J lost 1; bases outside the gene matches: 7. The CDR3 has 16 amino acids. CDR1 is ENHRY and CDR2 is SYGVKD in the germline V gene. The CDR3 DNA is TGTGCCATCACTCCTGGACAGGGGGCCGGCACAGATACGCAGTATTTT. Encoded protein: CAITPGQGAGTDTQYF.

This clone was observed once. This sequence joins TRBV7-9 and TRBJ2-5, with D tentatively TRBD1 (6 bases). The CDR3 loop spans 15 amino acids. From germline, CDR1 is SEHNR and CDR2 FQNEAQ (reference sequence). V lost 5 bases and J lost 5, with 18 bases in between. CDR3 sequence (DNA): TGTGCCAGCAGCAAGGCCCCAGGGGCGGGTGAGACCCAGTACTTC. This translates into CASSKAPGAGETQYF.

There are a few counts of this clone. In DNA, the CDR3 is TGTGCCAGCAGCCAAGACCTCGCGGGCGCGATTCGACCCCTCCACTTT. This sequence encodes CASSQDLAGAIRPLHF. The chain joins TRBV4-2 to TRBJ1-6, with no clear D. This CDR3 contains 16 residues. The V and J ends lost 0 bases and 12 bases respectively, with 18 bases between them. Germline-derived CDR1 and CDR2 are LGHNA and YNFKEQ.

The CDR3 protein is CSVEQGPYEQYF. In DNA form, the CDR3 reads TGCAGCGTTGAGCAGGGACCCTACGAGCAGTACTTC. The V and J genes are TRBV29-1 and TRBJ2-7; the D gene could be TRBD1 or TRBD2 (5 bases each). Per the germline V gene, CDR1 is SQVTM and CDR2 is ANQGSEA. V lost 3 bases and J 2 bases, leaving 8 bases between the germline ends. The CDR3 has 12 amino acids.